This TCR beta chain was observed in a study of monozygotic twins with inflammatory bowel disease. After re-calling the 5' RACE reads, TCRdb lists one entry per CDR3 protein, DNA absent. The table for this sample gives 200,000 to 250,000 distinct CDR3 sequences. Germline V CDR1 and CDR2: SGHRS, YFSETQ. The CDR3 contains 14 residues. The chain uses TRBV5-1 and TRBJ1-4. The sequenced sample was blood. The source is a human donor with ulcerative colitis or Crohn's disease, or a healthy co-twin of an affected twin (not recorded which). CDR3 protein: CASSLQSTNEKLFF.